Shown below are 6 T cell receptor beta chains from a single sample sequenced in a study of blood T cell repertoires in COVID-19. Repertoires were generated with immunoSEQ multiplex PCR, while TCRdb's copy carries only in-frame clones and drops some. The profile shows roughly 230,000 clones, approximately 83% of them singletons. The sample taken for sequencing was peripheral blood. The origin of the receptors is a man in his forties with acute or convalescent COVID-19.

The chain combines TRBV19 with TRBJ1-5; D not resolved. The CDR3 extends over 16 amino acids. Germline V gene lookup returns CDR1 LNHDA and CDR2 SQIVND (reference sequence). V shed 10 bases and J shed 4 bases, with 23 bases lying between them. The chain's CDR3 is CATRGGLQTRNQPQHF. The CDR3 DNA reads TGTGCCACCAGAGGAGGCCTTCAAACGAGAAATCAGCCCCAGCATTTT.

This clone occurred once. The gene calls are TRBV6-5 and TRBJ2-3; 8 positions match TRBD1. From germline, CDR1 is MNHEY and CDR2 SVGAGI. The CDR3 loop spans 14 amino acids. The trim removed 6 bases at V and 3 bases at J, leaving 5 bases unmatched. The CDR3 DNA follows: TGTGCCAGCAGACGCAGGGGGCGGACAGATACGCAGTATTTT. It encodes CASRRRGRTDTQYF.

This clone has only a few counts. This chain uses TRBV15 with TRBJ2-3; 10 bases are a match to TRBD2. J lost 4 bases, V lost 9 bases, and 13 bases had no gene match. This CDR3 spans 16 amino acids. The germline gives CDR1 LNHNV, CDR2 YYDKDF (reference sequence). The CDR3 coding sequence is TGTGCCACTTCTGCGGGACTAGCGATCGGGGCAGATACGCAGTATTTT. Translated, it gives CATSAGLAIGADTQYF.

The chain joins TRBV7-2 to TRBJ1-1; D perhaps matches TRBD1 (6 bases). Germline V gene lookup returns CDR1 SGHTA and CDR2 FQGNSA. This CDR3 spans 14 amino acids. Between the trimmed V and J ends, which lost 6 bases and 5 bases, there was a span of 16 bases. The CDR3 nucleotides are TGTGCCAGCAGTATCCTAGGGGGGGCTACTGAAGCTTTCTTT. As protein: CASSILGGATEAFF.

This sequence joins TRBV5-1 and TRBJ2-1, with 7 positions matching TRBD2. V lost 1 base and J lost 0; bases outside the gene matches: 7. The CDR3 runs 17 residues. The germline gives CDR1 SGHRS, CDR2 YFSETQ. Here the CDR3 reads CASSLTAGASSYNEQFF. CDR3 nucleotides: TGCGCCAGCAGCTTGACGGCGGGAGCGTCCTCCTACAATGAGCAGTTCTTC.

V and J are TRBV15 and TRBJ2-1; 8 positions match TRBD2. J gave up 9 bases and V 3 bases, and 10 bases lay outside the gene matches. The CDR3 has 15 amino acids. In germline, CDR1 is LNHNV, CDR2 YYDKDF (reference sequence). CDR3 protein: CATSRNPGGGGEQFF. In nucleotides, the CDR3 is TGTGCCACCAGCAGGAACCCGGGGGGGGGCGGTGAGCAGTTCTTC.